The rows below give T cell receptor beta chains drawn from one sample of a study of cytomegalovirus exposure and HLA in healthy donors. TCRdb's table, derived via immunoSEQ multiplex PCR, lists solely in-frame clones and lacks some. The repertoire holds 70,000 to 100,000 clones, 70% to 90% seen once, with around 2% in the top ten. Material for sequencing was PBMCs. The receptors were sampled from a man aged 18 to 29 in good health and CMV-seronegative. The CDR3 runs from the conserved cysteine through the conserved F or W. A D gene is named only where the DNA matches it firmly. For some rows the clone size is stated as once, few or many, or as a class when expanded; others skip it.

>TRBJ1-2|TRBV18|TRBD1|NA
CASSLQGVRGYTF
TGTGCCAGCTCACTCCAGGGGGTGCGTGGCTACACCTTC
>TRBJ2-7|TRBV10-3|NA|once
CAISARGGGAASSYEQYF
TGTGCCATCAGCGCCCGCGGCGGCGGGGCCGCTAGCTCCTACGAGCAGTACTTC
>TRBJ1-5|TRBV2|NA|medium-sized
CASSDQGLNQPQHF
TGTGCCAGCAGTGATCAGGGCCTAAATCAGCCCCAGCATTTT
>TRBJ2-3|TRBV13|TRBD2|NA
CASSLASGSTDTQYF
TGTGCCAGCAGCTTAGCTAGCGGGAGCACAGATACGCAGTATTTT
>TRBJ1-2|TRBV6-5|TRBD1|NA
CASIPTGGGYGYTF
TGTGCCAGCATCCCAACAGGGGGCGGGTATGGCTACACCTTC
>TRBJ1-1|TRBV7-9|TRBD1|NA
CASSPRGGTDLNTEAFF
TGTGCCAGCAGCCCTAGGGGCGGGACAGACCTGAACACTGAAGCTTTCTTT
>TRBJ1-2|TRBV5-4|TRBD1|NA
CASSFRDRGNYGYTF
TGTGCCAGCAGCTTTAGGGACAGGGGAAACTATGGCTACACCTTC
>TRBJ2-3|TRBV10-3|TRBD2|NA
CAMGTSGASDTQYF
TGTGCCATGGGGACTAGCGGGGCATCAGATACGCAGTATTTT
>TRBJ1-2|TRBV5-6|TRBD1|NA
CASSSTDRGTRYGYTF
TGTGCCAGCAGCTCAACGGACAGGGGGACCCGCTATGGCTACACCTTC
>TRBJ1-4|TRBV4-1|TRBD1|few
CASSQTPRDRYATNEKLFF
TGCGCCAGCAGCCAGACCCCAAGGGACAGATATGCAACTAATGAAAAACTGTTTTTT
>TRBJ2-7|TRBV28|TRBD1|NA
CASSFSLDRGEQYF
TGTGCCAGCAGTTTCTCATTGGACAGGGGAGAGCAGTACTTC
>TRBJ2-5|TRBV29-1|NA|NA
CSVAQGGETQYF
TGCAGCGTTGCTCAGGGTGGAGAGACCCAGTACTTC
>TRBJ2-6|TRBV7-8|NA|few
CASSLGLAGANVLTF
TGTGCCAGCAGCTTAGGGCTCGCTGGGGCCAACGTCCTGACTTTC
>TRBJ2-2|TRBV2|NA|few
CASSQQNTGELFF
TGTGCCAGCAGTCAACAGAACACCGGGGAGCTGTTTTTT
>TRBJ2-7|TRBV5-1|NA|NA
CASSSGQLTYEQYF
TGCGCCAGCAGCTCCGGACAGCTCACCTACGAGCAGTACTTC
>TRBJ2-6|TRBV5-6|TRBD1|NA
CASNPRGPSGANVLTF
TGTGCCAGCAACCCCAGGGGGCCCTCTGGGGCCAACGTCCTGACTTTC
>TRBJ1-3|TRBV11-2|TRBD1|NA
CASSRQGDTIYF
TGTGCCAGCAGCCGACAGGGTGACACCATATATTTT
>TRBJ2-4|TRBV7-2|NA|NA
CASSPQAKNIQYF
TGTGCCAGCAGCCCCCAGGCCAAAAACATTCAGTACTTC
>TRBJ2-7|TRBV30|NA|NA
CAWSSGTLTYEQYF
TGTGCCTGGAGTTCCGGGACATTAACCTACGAGCAGTACTTC
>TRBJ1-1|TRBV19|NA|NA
CASSPSSFFRAEAFF
TGTGCCAGTAGTCCCAGCTCATTTTTTCGGGCTGAAGCTTTCTTT
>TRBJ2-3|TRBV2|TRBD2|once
CASSEGEGLAGNTQYF
TGTGCCAGCAGTGAAGGGGAGGGGCTAGCGGGCAACACGCAGTATTTT
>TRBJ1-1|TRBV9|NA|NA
CASSKDNLNTEAFF
TGTGCCAGCAGCAAAGACAACCTGAACACTGAAGCTTTCTTT
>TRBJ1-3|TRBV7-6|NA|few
CASSPQGNTIYF
TGTGCCAGCAGCCCCCAAGGAAACACCATATATTTT
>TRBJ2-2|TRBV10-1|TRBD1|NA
CASSPGGRKAGELFF
TGCGCCAGCAGTCCAGGGGGTAGAAAGGCCGGGGAGCTGTTTTTT
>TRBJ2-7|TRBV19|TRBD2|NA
CASSMSLAGGIGGGIYEQYF
TGTGCCAGTAGCATGAGTCTAGCGGGGGGAATTGGAGGTGGGATTTACGAGCAGTACTTC
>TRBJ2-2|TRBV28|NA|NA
CASPRGRGGRELFF
TGTGCCAGTCCAAGAGGGAGGGGGGGACGGGAGCTGTTTTTT
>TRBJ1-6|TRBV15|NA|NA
CATSRPGRGNSPLHF
TGTGCCACCAGCAGACCGGGGAGGGGGAATTCACCCCTCCACTTT
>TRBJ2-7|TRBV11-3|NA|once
CASSLGAGSSYEQYF
TGTGCCAGCAGCTTGGGCGCCGGGAGCTCCTACGAGCAGTACTTC
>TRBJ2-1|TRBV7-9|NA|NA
CASSRTGGHNNEQFF
TGTGCCAGCAGCCGAACGGGGGGCCACAACAATGAGCAGTTCTTC
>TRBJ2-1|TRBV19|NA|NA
CASSIGRGRVYNEQFF
TGTGCCAGTAGTATAGGGAGAGGGAGAGTGTACAATGAGCAGTTCTTC
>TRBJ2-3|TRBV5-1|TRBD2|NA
CASSPRLALTDTQYF
TGCGCCAGCAGCCCCCGACTAGCTCTCACAGATACGCAGTATTTT
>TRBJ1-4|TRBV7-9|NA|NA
CASSFTGASEKLFF
TGTGCCAGCAGCTTCACAGGAGCTAGTGAAAAACTGTTTTTT
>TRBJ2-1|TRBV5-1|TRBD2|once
CASSLDPGGYNEQFF
TGCGCCAGCAGCTTGGACCCGGGGGGCTACAATGAGCAGTTCTTC
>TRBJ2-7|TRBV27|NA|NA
CASIGWGVSSYEQYF
TGTGCCAGCATAGGATGGGGGGTCAGCTCCTACGAGCAGTACTTC
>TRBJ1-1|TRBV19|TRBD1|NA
CASSIGQGANTEAFF
TGTGCCAGTAGTATCGGACAGGGGGCTAACACTGAAGCTTTCTTT
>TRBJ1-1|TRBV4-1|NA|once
CASSQAAGTPNTEAFF
TGCGCCAGCAGCCAAGCTGCTGGGACTCCGAACACTGAAGCTTTCTTT
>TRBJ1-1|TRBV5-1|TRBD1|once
CASSDQGGAATEAFF
TGCGCCAGCAGCGATCAGGGGGGAGCGGCCACTGAAGCTTTCTTT
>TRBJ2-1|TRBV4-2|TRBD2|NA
CASSQDASGGYNEQFF
TGTGCCAGCAGCCAAGACGCTAGCGGGGGGTACAATGAGCAGTTCTTC
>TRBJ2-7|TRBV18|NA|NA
CASSPQGLALYEQYF
TGTGCCAGCTCACCCCAGGGGCTAGCTTTGTACGAGCAGTACTTC
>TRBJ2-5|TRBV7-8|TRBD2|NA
CASSLGGGGALETQYF
TGTGCCAGCAGCTTAGGGGGCGGGGGGGCCTTAGAGACCCAGTACTTC
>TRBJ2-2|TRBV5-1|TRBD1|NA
CASSFDRGQTGELFF
TGCGCCAGCAGCTTTGACAGGGGGCAGACCGGGGAGCTGTTTTTT
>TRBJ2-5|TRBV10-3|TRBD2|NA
CAISESVAGGQTQYF
TGTGCCATCAGTGAGTCGGTAGCGGGGGGCCAGACCCAGTACTTC
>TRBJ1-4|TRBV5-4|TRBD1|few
CASSLQGVGSNEKLFF
TGTGCCAGCAGCTTACAGGGGGTAGGGTCTAATGAAAAACTGTTTTTT
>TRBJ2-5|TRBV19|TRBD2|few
CASRPRGNQETQYF
TGTGCCAGTCGGCCGCGGGGGAACCAAGAGACCCAGTACTTC
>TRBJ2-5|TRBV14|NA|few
CASSQNEETQYF
TGTGCCAGCAGCCAAAATGAGGAGACCCAGTACTTC
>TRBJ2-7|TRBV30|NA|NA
CAWSDQGYEQYF
TGTGCCTGGAGTGATCAGGGATACGAGCAGTACTTC
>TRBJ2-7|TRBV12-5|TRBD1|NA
CASGLVRDRSYEQYF
TGTGCTAGTGGTTTGGTCCGGGACAGGTCATACGAGCAGTACTTC
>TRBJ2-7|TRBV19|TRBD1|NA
CASSIGAGGYEQYF
TGTGCCAGTAGTATAGGGGCAGGGGGCTACGAGCAGTACTTC
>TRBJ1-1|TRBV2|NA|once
CASTPGANTEAFF
TGTGCCAGCACCCCAGGGGCGAACACTGAAGCTTTCTTT
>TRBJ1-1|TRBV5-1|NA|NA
CASSYWGGMNTEAFF
TGCGCCAGCTCTTACTGGGGGGGGATGAACACTGAAGCTTTCTTT
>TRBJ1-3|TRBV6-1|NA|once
CASSEDSRRPNTIYF
TGTGCCAGCAGTGAGGACAGCCGGAGGCCAAACACCATATATTTT
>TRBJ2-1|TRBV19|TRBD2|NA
CASSSGGPPYNEQFF
TGTGCCAGTAGTAGCGGGGGGCCCCCCTACAATGAGCAGTTCTTC
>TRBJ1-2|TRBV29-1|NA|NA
CSVEVSDSYYGYTF
TGCAGCGTTGAAGTTTCCGACAGCTACTATGGCTACACCTTC
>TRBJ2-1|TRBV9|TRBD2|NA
CASSAGLSNYNEQFF
TGTGCCAGCAGCGCGGGACTATCGAACTACAATGAGCAGTTCTTC
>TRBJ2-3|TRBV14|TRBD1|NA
CASSPNRGLASAGDTQYF
TGTGCCAGCAGCCCCAACAGGGGGCTAGCAAGCGCAGGGGATACGCAGTATTTT